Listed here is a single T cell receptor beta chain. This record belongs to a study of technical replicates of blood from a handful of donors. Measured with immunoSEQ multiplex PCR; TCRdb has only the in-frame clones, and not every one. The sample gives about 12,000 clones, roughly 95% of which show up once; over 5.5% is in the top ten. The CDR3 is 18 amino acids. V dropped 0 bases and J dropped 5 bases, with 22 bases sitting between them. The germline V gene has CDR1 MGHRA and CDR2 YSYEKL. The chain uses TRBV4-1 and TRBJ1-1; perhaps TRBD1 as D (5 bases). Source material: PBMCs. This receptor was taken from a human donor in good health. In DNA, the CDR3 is TGCGCCAGCAGCCAAGATACGGGGGTAGGGACCCTAGGAACTGAAGCTTTCTTT. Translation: CASSQDTGVGTLGTEAFF.